Shown below are 19 T cell receptor beta chains from a single sample sequenced in a study of beta chain features in type 1 diabetes. Findings of the study overall: There was a moderate but significant shortening of TCRB CDR3s in all four CD4+ subsets of Type 1 diabetes patients.

TCRB transcripts that were expressed got sequenced, as all of the isolated RNA had been reverse transcribed. The table came from immunoSEQ multiplex PCR; TCRdb's copy has only in-frame clones and leaves some out. The sample has 53,000 or so clones; 55% to 80% are singletons. Their antigens are not known. The sample consisted of stem cell memory CD4+ T cells from blood. The receptors here all came from a woman in her 30s with type 1 diabetes.

This sequence joins TRBV27 and TRBJ2-4; weak D call: TRBD1 (6 bases). CDR1 and CDR2 from the germline V gene are MNHEY and SMNVEV (reference sequence). This CDR3 comprises 17 residues. The germline V and J ends were trimmed by 5 bases and 0 bases, with 17 bases remaining between them. CDR3 coding DNA: TGTGCCAGCAGTCCTTCGACAGGAACTTTAGCCAAAAACATTCAGTACTTC. Translation gives CASSPSTGTLAKNIQYF.

The rearrangement links TRBV6-5 to TRBJ1-2; D remains unclear. V was clipped by 5 bases and J by 3 bases, with 13 bases between them. This CDR3 contains 14 residues. The germline V gene encodes CDR1 MNHEY and CDR2 SVGAGI. CDR3 DNA sequence: TGTGCCAGCAGTATCTACTCCACCGACTATGGCTACACCTTC. This gives the protein CASSIYSTDYGYTF.

The chain uses TRBV7-8 and TRBJ2-1; TRBD1 agrees at 7 bases. Germline V gene data show CDR1 as SGHVS and CDR2 as FQNEAQ. After removal of 5 bases from V and 6 bases from J, the junction contained 7 bases not matched to a gene. This CDR3 contains 14 residues. The CDR3 protein is CASSHGTVGNEQFF. The CDR3 region has the DNA TGTGCCAGCAGCCACGGGACAGTTGGCAATGAGCAGTTCTTC.

J is TRBJ1-5 and V is TRBV19; D is unresolved. CDR3 length: 13 residues. The germline CDR1 and CDR2 sequences are LNHDA and SQIVND (reference sequence). V shed 3 bases and J shed 4 bases, with 7 bases lying between them. The CDR3 protein is CASSISVNQPQHF. In DNA form, the CDR3 reads TGTGCCAGTAGTATCTCCGTTAATCAGCCCCAGCATTTT.

The chain recombines TRBV5-1 with TRBJ2-7; 12 bases match TRBD2. Germline lookup yields CDR1 SGHRS and CDR2 YFSETQ. Unmatched junction bases numbered 4, after V lost 4 bases and J lost 2 bases. The CDR3 covers 15 residues. The chain's CDR3 is CASSVRTSGAYEQYF. In nucleotides, the CDR3 is TGCGCCAGCAGCGTAAGGACTAGCGGGGCCTACGAGCAGTACTTC.

V gene TRBV7-2 combines with J gene TRBJ1-5; the D is unclear. Germline V gene sequence: CDR1 SGHTA, CDR2 FQGNSA. Trimming removed 1 base from V and 6 bases from J, with 10 bases in between. This CDR3 is 14 amino acids long. The CDR3 spells CASSLDPFGQPQHF. In DNA, the CDR3 is TGTGCCAGCAGCTTAGACCCTTTCGGTCAGCCCCAGCATTTT.

The chain joins TRBV7-9 to TRBJ1-1; D remains unclear. The CDR3 contains 12 residues. The germline V gene has CDR1 SEHNR and CDR2 FQNEAQ (reference sequence). V dropped 2 bases and J dropped 4 bases, with 5 bases sitting between them. The CDR3 DNA follows: TGTGCCAGCAGCTTATACGGCACTGAAGCTTTCTTT. Its translation is CASSLYGTEAFF.

The V gene is TRBV11-3, the J gene TRBJ2-5; D gene uncertain. Germline lookup yields CDR1 SGHNT and CDR2 YENEEA. Trimming stripped 0 bases from V and 7 bases from J, with 12 bases between. The CDR3 runs 14 residues. CDR3 in amino acids: CASSLDTRSRTQYF. In nucleotides, the CDR3 is TGTGCCAGCAGCTTAGATACGAGGAGTCGGACCCAGTACTTC.

This chain joins TRBV11-2 and TRBJ2-7; weak D call: TRBD2 (5 bases). The CDR3 has 16 amino acids. V was trimmed by 1 base and J by 2 bases, leaving 15 bases between them. CDR1 and CDR2 (germline): SGHAT, FQNNGV. In DNA, the CDR3 is TGTGCCAGCAGCTTAGTGGAGGTAGGCCATACCTACGAGCAGTACTTC. Protein: CASSLVEVGHTYEQYF.

The rearrangement joins TRBV19 to TRBJ2-5; 10 bases are shared with TRBD1. This CDR3 comprises 18 residues. After removal of 3 bases from V and 2 bases from J, the junction contained 12 bases not matched to a gene. Germline V gene data show CDR1 as LNHDA and CDR2 as SQIVND (reference sequence). This CDR3 is CASSMRRRQGAYQETQYF. In DNA, the CDR3 is TGTGCCAGTAGTATGCGTCGAAGACAGGGGGCTTATCAAGAGACCCAGTACTTC.

The chain couples TRBV14 to TRBJ2-4; 10 bases fit TRBD2. Germline V gene lookup returns CDR1 SGHDN and CDR2 FVKESK. J was trimmed by 8 bases and V by 4 bases; bases with no gene match: 2. The CDR3 runs 13 residues. The CDR3 DNA follows: TGTGCCAGCAGCCTAGCGGGAGGTTACATTCAGTACTTC. The encoded protein is CASSLAGGYIQYF. Supplemented by reference TRBV14 and TRBJ2-4, the full variable domain reads EAGVTQFPSHSVIEKGQTVTLRCDPISGHDNLYWYRRVMGKEIKFLLHFVKESKQDESGMPNNRFLAERTGGTYSTLKVQPAELEDSGVYFCASSLAGGYIQYFGAGTRLSVL.

This clone was picked up one time. The chain has TRBV11-3 and TRBJ2-7, with TRBD1 as a possible D gene (6 bases). Trimming pared 3 bases from V and 6 bases from J, leaving 24 bases between. The V gene's germline CDR1 is SGHNT and CDR2 YENEEA. This CDR3 is 17 amino acids long. CDR3 sequence: CASSFSPMSYDRTEQYF. In DNA form, the CDR3 reads TGTGCCAGCAGCTTCTCGCCCATGTCCTACGACAGGACCGAGCAGTACTTC.

The chain has TRBV12-5 and TRBJ1-2; D gene uncertain. CDR3 length equals 16 residues. Deletions cut 2 bases from V and 0 bases from J, with 13 bases between. Germline V gene lookup returns CDR1 LGHNT and CDR2 FRNRAP. CDR3 in amino acids: CASGLNTAEANYGYTF. The CDR3 nucleotides are TGTGCTAGTGGTTTGAATACAGCCGAAGCTAACTATGGCTACACCTTC.

This sequence joins TRBV5-4 and TRBJ1-4, with a tentative D call TRBD1 (5 bases). V was trimmed by 5 bases and J by 8 bases, leaving 13 bases between them. Germline values: CDR1 SGHNT, CDR2 YYREEE (reference sequence). This CDR3 contains 13 residues. The CDR3 DNA sequence: TGTGCCAGCAGAGAGGGACTTGGAGAAAAACTGTTTTTT. It yields the protein CASREGLGEKLFF.

This clone turned up a few times. The rearrangement uses TRBV6-5 and TRBJ2-3; D is possibly TRBD1 (7 bases). From germline, CDR1 is MNHEY and CDR2 SVGAGI. This CDR3 is 13 amino acids long. V was shortened by 6 bases and J by 3 bases, with 10 bases between the two germline ends. Here the CDR3 DNA reads TGTGCCAGCAGGGAGGGGGCTACAGATACGCAGTATTTT. Its protein is CASREGATDTQYF.

The genes are TRBV7-9 and TRBJ2-3; tentatively, D is TRBD2 (5 bases). CDR3 length: 15 residues. V was pared by 1 base and J by 1 base, with 9 bases between. Per germline, CDR1 SEHNR and CDR2 FQNEAQ (reference sequence). The CDR3 loop reads CASSLVTRGTDTQYF. In DNA, the CDR3 is TGTGCCAGCAGCTTAGTAACTAGGGGCACAGATACGCAGTATTTT.

This clone was recorded a few times. J is TRBJ2-7 and V is TRBV5-1; 11 bases map to TRBD2. Germline-derived CDR1 and CDR2 are SGHRS and YFSETQ. V shed 3 bases, J shed 4 bases, and the junction held 12 bases outside the gene matches. The CDR3 sequence is 17 residues long. The CDR3 spells CASSSSLAGGPLYEQYF. CDR3 DNA sequence: TGCGCCAGCAGCTCATCCTTAGCGGGAGGGCCCCTGTACGAGCAGTACTTC.

V usage is TRBV5-4 and J usage is TRBJ2-3; D perhaps matches TRBD1 (6 bases). With 3 bases removed from V and 8 bases from J, the gap between germline ends came to 22 bases. The CDR3 consists of 16 residues. Germline values: CDR1 SGHNT, CDR2 YYREEE (reference sequence). The CDR3: CASSYKTGANRVTQYF. The CDR3 bases are TGTGCCAGCAGCTACAAGACAGGCGCCAACAGGGTTACGCAGTATTTT.

The chain couples TRBV2 to TRBJ2-5, with unresolved D. The V end was cut by 0 bases, the J end by 5 bases, with 4 bases between. The length of the CDR3 is 12 residues. Germline V lookup: CDR1 SNHLY, CDR2 FYNNEI. For the CDR3, the DNA is TGTGCCAGCAGTGAAGCCGGGGAGACCCAGTACTTC. Translating gives CASSEAGETQYF.